This paragraph covers one T cell receptor beta chain sequence. This sample is drawn from a study of blood T cell repertoires in COVID-19. Profiling relied on immunoSEQ multiplex PCR, and the TCRdb table lists in-frame clones only, not all of them. There are 160,000 or so clones in the sample; around 83% occur only once, and 1.1% lies in the top ten. From germline, CDR1 is LGHNA and CDR2 YSLEER. The length of the CDR3 is 13 residues. Deletions cut 4 bases from V and 6 bases from J, with 12 bases between. J is TRBJ1-1 and V is TRBV4-3, with D possibly TRBD1 on 5 matching bases. Sequenced: peripheral blood. The TCR was taken from a man in his forties with acute or convalescent COVID-19. In nucleotides, the CDR3 is TGCGCCAGCAGCCCCCACGGGGGTCCTGAAGCTTTCTTT. Protein product: CASSPHGGPEAFF.